Below are 16 T cell receptor beta chains sequenced from a single sample in a study of blood T cells in healthy people across ages (dated by TCRdb to about 2015). The protocol used for the library was 5' RACE. The data were produced on an Illumina HiSeq 2500. The second PCR ran for about 6 to 11 cycles and used a J-beta primer mix along with a sample-barcoded 5' primer. TCRdb reworked the public reads: Q25 trimming with fastp, MiXCR clone assembly, productive beta chains retained. A single entry per CDR3 protein holds the most common genes and DNA from its merged rows. This sample gives 700,000 or so distinct CDR3 sequences in total; 22% of them show up just once. Of the sample, about 20% is held by the ten largest clones. The specimen was blood. These receptors all stem from a man between 65 and 85 years old in good health.

In regard to this clonotype: Mismatch with germline at one junction end may stem from a read error. The chain joins TRBV12-3 or TRBV12-4 to TRBJ1-1; possibly TRBD1 for D (5 bases). This CDR3 has 16 amino acids. The CDR3 region has the DNA TGTGCCTGCAGTTTATGGGGGGGGAGTGGGGACACTGAAGCTTTCTTT. Translating it yields CACSLWGGSGDTEAFF.

The table lists this clonotype with many counts. This chain uses TRBV20-1 with TRBJ2-3, with 12 nucleotides matching TRBD2. Germline CDR1 and CDR2: DFQATT and SNEGSKA (reference sequence). This CDR3 is built from 16 residues. J gave up 5 bases and V 0 bases, and 6 bases lay outside the gene matches. The chain's CDR3 is CSARDRLAGEIDTQYF. The CDR3 bases are TGCAGTGCTAGAGATAGACTAGCGGGAGAAATAGATACGCAGTATTTT.

This clonotype was picked up a small number of times. Likely a read error: the CDR3 ends without its conserved phenylalanine or tryptophan. The V call is TRBV5-1, the J call TRBJ2-2, with D unresolved. CDR1 and CDR2 (germline): SGHRS, YFSETQ. V dropped 0 bases and J dropped 5 bases, with 14 bases sitting between them. This CDR3 spans 16 amino acids. The DNA of the CDR3 is TGCGCCAGCAGCTTGGCTTCAGGACGGCGGACCGGGGAGCTGTTTCTT. This sequence encodes CASSLASGRRTGELFL.

V usage is TRBV18 and J usage is TRBJ2-2; D may correspond to TRBD1 or TRBD2 (7 bases each). The CDR3 extends over 16 amino acids. Germline lookup yields CDR1 KGHSH and CDR2 LQKENI. Trimming shortened V by 3 bases and J by 3 bases, and 14 bases separated the two germline ends. This chain's CDR3 is CASSPSSGTDTGELFF. CDR3 in DNA: TGTGCCAGCTCACCGTCCAGCGGGACAGACACCGGGGAGCTGTTTTTT.

This clonotype was seen a few times. The gene calls are TRBV20-1 and TRBJ2-7; 7 nucleotides line up with TRBD2. With the DNA end fitting TRBJ2-1 better, the J assignment may be wrong. There are 13 residues in the CDR3. Germline V lookup: CDR1 DFQATT, CDR2 SNEGSKA (reference sequence). The CDR3 DNA sequence: TGCAGTGCTGGCTCCGGGACTAACGTTGAGCAGTTCTTC. Translation: CSAGSGTNVEQFF.

The chain employs TRBV30 and TRBJ1-1; perhaps TRBD1 as D (5 bases). The V and J ends lost 0 bases and 1 base respectively, with 9 bases between them. The germline V gene has CDR1 GTSNPN and CDR2 SVGIG (reference sequence). The CDR3 is 14 residues long. The CDR3 protein is CAWSVLQGNTEAFF. Here the CDR3 DNA reads TGTGCCTGGAGTGTCCTCCAGGGGAACACTGAAGCTTTCTTT.

J is TRBJ2-3 and V is TRBV27; D is possibly TRBD2 (6 bases). V lost 6 bases to trimming and J lost 1 base, with 17 bases between them. The length of the CDR3 is 16 residues. Germline CDR1 reads MNHEY; CDR2 reads SMNVEV (reference sequence). The CDR3 region has the DNA TGTGCCAGCAGCATGCTGGGGACTCTACGCACAGATACGCAGTATTTT. This codes for CASSMLGTLRTDTQYF.

The chain is built from TRBV14 and TRBJ1-2, with 7 bases fitting TRBD1. Germline V gene sequence: CDR1 SGHDN, CDR2 FVKESK. This CDR3 has 17 residues. With V trimmed by 0 bases and J by 4 bases, 11 bases remained unmatched. CDR3 nucleotides: TGTGCCAGCAGCCAAGATCAAGGGCGACAGGGCATCTATGGCTACACCTTC. This gives the protein CASSQDQGRQGIYGYTF.

In its sample, this clonotype was seen many times. V gene TRBV20-1 combines with J gene TRBJ2-3; tentatively, D is TRBD2 (5 bases). The ends were cut back, 3 bases at V and 0 bases at J, with 7 bases in the middle. This CDR3 region has 13 residues. Germline V gene sequence: CDR1 DFQATT, CDR2 SNEGSKA (reference sequence). In DNA form, the CDR3 reads TGCAGTGCTAGTGGCGGGAGCACAGATACGCAGTATTTT. Translating gives CSASGGSTDTQYF.

This clonotype has a handful of counts. The chain uses TRBV9 and TRBJ2-7; a possible D gene is TRBD2 (6 bases). Germline V gives CDR1 SGDLS, CDR2 YYNGEE. The CDR3 spans 18 residues. The V gene lost 3 bases and the J gene lost 0 bases, with 22 bases spanning the gap. CDR3 nucleotide sequence: TGTGCCAGCAGCGGTCTTAAAGGACCGGAGGGGTCCTCCTACGAGCAGTACTTC. Translation: CASSGLKGPEGSSYEQYF.

This clonotype was detected a few times. The chain couples TRBV9 to TRBJ2-5; D may match TRBD1 or TRBD2 (5 bases each). The V gene's germline CDR1 is SGDLS and CDR2 YYNGEE. The V and J ends lost 2 bases and 4 bases respectively, with 12 bases between them. The CDR3 covers 14 residues. The CDR3 DNA is TGTGCCAGCAGCGTGACCGGGACCCTAGAGACCCAGTACTTC. Amino acid sequence: CASSVTGTLETQYF.

This clonotype came up a few times. The rearrangement uses TRBV3-1 and TRBJ2-6; no clear D gene. V was trimmed by 4 bases and J by 2 bases, leaving 6 bases between them. The CDR3 is 14 amino acids. Germline CDR1 and CDR2: LGHDT and YNNKEL (reference sequence). CDR3 sequence: CASSRSTGANVLTF. DNA for the CDR3: TGTGCCAGCAGCCGATCCACTGGGGCCAACGTCCTGACTTTC.

This clonotype is a singleton in its sample. This likely comes from a read error, as the CDR3 has no conserved phenylalanine or tryptophan at its end. This chain links TRBV6-2 or TRBV6-3 with TRBJ2-5; TRBD2 aligns across 8 bases. The CDR3 loop spans 13 amino acids. V shed 6 bases, J shed 11 bases, and the junction held 11 bases outside the gene matches. CDR1 and CDR2 from the germline V gene are MNHEY and SVGEGT. CDR3 sequence: CASRSPGGYEQYV. The CDR3 nucleotides are TGTGCCAGCAGATCCCCGGGAGGGTACGAACAGTACGTC.

J is TRBJ2-4 and V is TRBV29-1, with 13 bases fitting TRBD2. CDR1 and CDR2 (germline): SQVTM, ANQGSEA. V shed 1 base and J 1 base; nucleotides not matched to a gene: 4. The CDR3 contains 17 residues. CDR3 sequence reads: CSVEVSTSGRAKNIQYF. In nucleotides, the CDR3 is TGCAGCGTTGAAGTTTCGACTAGCGGGAGGGCCAAAAACATTCAGTACTTC.

The chain is built from TRBV7-8 and TRBJ2-1; the D is unclear. The CDR3 covers 15 residues. Germline CDR1 SGHVS, CDR2 FQNEAQ. The germline V and J ends were trimmed by 0 bases and 4 bases, with 10 bases remaining between them. The chain's CDR3 is CASSLAGQIYNEQFF. CDR3 DNA sequence: TGTGCCAGCAGCTTAGCGGGTCAGATATACAATGAGCAGTTCTTC.

The chain joins TRBV12-3 or TRBV12-4 to TRBJ1-2, with TRBD1 identical over 9 bases. CDR3 length equals 14 residues. After removal of 7 bases from V and 7 bases from J, the junction contained 10 bases not matched to a gene. The CDR3 region has the DNA TGTGCCAGCACCCGGGACAGGGATATAGGTGGCTACACCTTC. Amino acid sequence: CASTRDRDIGGYTF.